The rows below give T cell receptor beta chains drawn from one sample of a study of cytomegalovirus exposure and HLA in healthy donors. The table came from immunoSEQ multiplex PCR; TCRdb's copy has only in-frame clones and leaves some out. The table lists roughly 160,000 clones, approximately 78% of them singletons. Input material: PBMCs. These receptors all come from a male donor in good health and CMV-seronegative. Both conserved end residues are part of each CDR3. The D gene is left open where the match is weak. Part of the rows lack a size; the others show once, few, many or a class for expanded clones.

.,TRBJ1-2,.,TRBV18,TGTGCCAGCTCACCAAACAGGGATACCTATGGCTACACCTTC,CASSPNRDTYGYTF
.,TRBJ2-3,.,TRBV9,TGTGCCAGCAGCGTAGAGGAGGGGAGGTTTACAGATACGCAGTATTTT,CASSVEEGRFTDTQYF
once,TRBJ2-2,.,TRBV5-6,TGTGCCAGCAGCCCGGGGAGGTGGGGACTTAACACCGGGGAGCTGTTTTTT,CASSPGRWGLNTGELFF
.,TRBJ1-6,TRBD1,TRBV5-4,TGTGCCAGCAGCATGGGACAGGGGGTAATTAATTCACCCCTCCACTTT,CASSMGQGVINSPLHF
.,TRBJ1-2,TRBD1,TRBV30,TGTGCCTGGAGTCTCACCTCGACAGGGGACTATGGCTACACCTTC,CAWSLTSTGDYGYTF
.,TRBJ2-1,TRBD2,TRBV9,TGTGCCAGCAGCCCAAGCGGGGGGGCCTACAATGAGCAGTTCTTC,CASSPSGGAYNEQFF
.,TRBJ2-7,.,TRBV29-1,TGCAGCGCCAGAGTAGGGCAGGGGTCCTCCTACGAGCAGTACTTC,CSARVGQGSSYEQYF
.,TRBJ1-3,.,TRBV9,TGTGCCAGCAGTGGGGGGGATGCTGGAAACACCATATATTTT,CASSGGDAGNTIYF
.,TRBJ2-3,.,TRBV14,TGTGCCAGCAGCCTAGGATTGGGGCTCGCAGATACGCAGTATTTT,CASSLGLGLADTQYF
.,TRBJ2-1,TRBD2,TRBV4-1,TGCGCCAGCAGCCAAAGAACTCTAGCGGGACTGTACAATGAGCAGTTCTTC,CASSQRTLAGLYNEQFF
.,TRBJ2-2,.,TRBV19,TGTGCCAGTAGTAGACAGGAACCGAACACCGGGGAGCTGTTTTTT,CASSRQEPNTGELFF
.,TRBJ2-7,.,TRBV25-1,TGTGCCAGCACACCGGGACACCGAGGGTACGAGCAGTACTTC,CASTPGHRGYEQYF
.,TRBJ2-3,TRBD2,TRBV6-5,TGTGCCAGCAGTTATCTAGCGGGAGCCGCAGATACGCAGTATTTT,CASSYLAGAADTQYF
few,TRBJ1-5,.,TRBV5-4,TGTGCCAGCAGCTTGCGCCCAGGGGCGGATCAGCCCCAGCATTTT,CASSLRPGADQPQHF
.,TRBJ1-1,.,TRBV29-1,TGCAGCGTGGGACTGACGGGTGGGAACACTGAAGCTTTCTTT,CSVGLTGGNTEAFF
.,TRBJ1-2,TRBD1,TRBV7-9,TGTGCCAGCAGCTTAAGGAGGACAGGGGACGGCTATGGCTACACCTTC,CASSLRRTGDGYGYTF
.,TRBJ2-1,.,TRBV28,TGTGCCAGCAGTTTACAGCGACAGACTGACAATGAGCAGTTCTTC,CASSLQRQTDNEQFF
.,TRBJ2-7,TRBD1,TRBV29-1,TGCAGCGTTGGCCAGGACAGGGCTCCTTTTAGCTCCTACGAGCAGTACTTC,CSVGQDRAPFSSYEQYF
.,TRBJ2-3,TRBD1,TRBV9,TGTGCCAGCAGCGTAGGAGGGACAGGGGGCATAGATACGCAGTATTTT,CASSVGGTGGIDTQYF
.,TRBJ2-3,TRBD1,TRBV7-9,TGTGCCAGCAGCCACACAGGGGCCCGCACAGATACGCAGTATTTT,CASSHTGARTDTQYF
.,TRBJ2-1,.,TRBV7-9,TGTTCCAGCAGCTCGGGACAATACAATGAGCAGTTCTTC,CSSSSGQYNEQFF
.,TRBJ1-4,.,TRBV7-2,TGTGCCAGCAGCTTAGAACCGGGGGTCACTAATGAAAAACTGTTTTTT,CASSLEPGVTNEKLFF
.,TRBJ2-1,.,TRBV14,TGTGCCAGCAGCCAAGATTTCGCAGGGGCGTTAAATGAGCAGTTCTTC,CASSQDFAGALNEQFF
few,TRBJ2-3,TRBD2,TRBV2,TGTGCCAGCAGTGCCAGGAGGTGGCGGGGGGACGGAGATACGCAGTATTTT,CASSARRWRGDGDTQYF
.,TRBJ1-2,.,TRBV6-5,TGTGCCAGCAGTATCTCAACAGGGTCTGGCTACCCCTTC,CASSISTGSGYPF
once,TRBJ2-7,.,TRBV28,TGTGCCAGCAGTTCTCCGTGGAGTTACGAGCAGTACTTC,CASSSPWSYEQYF
few,TRBJ1-1,.,TRBV6-5,TGTGCCAGCAGTGGACTTAACACTGAAGCTTTCTTT,CASSGLNTEAFF
once,TRBJ2-1,TRBD1,TRBV2,TGTGCCAGCAGGACCCGGGACAGGGACGGGCATGAGCAGTTCTTC,CASRTRDRDGHEQFF
.,TRBJ1-1,.,TRBV19,TGTGCCAGTAGGTGGAGATTGACTGAAGCTTTCTTT,CASRWRLTEAFF
.,TRBJ1-3,.,TRBV29-1,TGCAGCGTGGCTGAGGACACCATATATTTT,CSVAEDTIYF
.,TRBJ2-5,TRBD2,TRBV6-6,TGTGCCAGCAGAGGACTAGCACTTTATGAGACCCAGTACTTC,CASRGLALYETQYF
once,TRBJ2-7,TRBD1,TRBV18,TGTGCCAGCTCACCGGACAGGGAGCAGTACTTC,CASSPDREQYF
.,TRBJ1-2,TRBD1,TRBV12-5,TGTGCTAGCCCCCCCGACTGGGACAGAGCACCTCTCCCCTATGGCTACACCTTC,CASPPDWDRAPLPYGYTF
.,TRBJ1-5,.,TRBV27,TGTGCCAGCAGACAGGGCTACAGCAATCAGCCCCAGCATTTT,CASRQGYSNQPQHF
.,TRBJ2-7,.,TRBV19,TGTGCCAGTAGTATTTTCGGAGCTACCTACGAGCAGTACTTC,CASSIFGATYEQYF
once,TRBJ1-2,.,TRBV28,TGTGCCAGCAGTTTGTTGACAGATACTCTCTATGGCTACACCTTC,CASSLLTDTLYGYTF
.,TRBJ1-1,TRBD1,TRBV7-2,TGTGCCAGCAGATCACAGGGGTGGAACACTGAAGCTTTCTTT,CASRSQGWNTEAFF
few,TRBJ1-1,.,TRBV30,TGTGCCTGGGCAGAGAACACTGAAGCTTTCTTT,CAWAENTEAFF
.,TRBJ2-5,TRBD1,TRBV10-3,TGTGCCATCAGTGACACACCGGACAGGCAAGAGACCCAGTACTTC,CAISDTPDRQETQYF
.,TRBJ2-1,TRBD2,TRBV11-2,TGTGCCAGCAGCTTGGACTCCGGGACTAGTGTCTATGAGCAGTTCTTC,CASSLDSGTSVYEQFF
few,TRBJ2-3,.,TRBV4-1,TGCGCCAGCAGCCAAGTAAGAGCCACTAGCACAGATACGCAGTATTTT,CASSQVRATSTDTQYF
.,TRBJ2-7,.,TRBV6-5,TGTGCCACCGGACGCGGGGACCCGGCCTACGAGCAGTACTTC,CATGRGDPAYEQYF
.,TRBJ2-3,TRBD1,TRBV16,TGTGCCAGCAGCCAAATTCGGGACAGAAGCACAGATACGCAGTATTTT,CASSQIRDRSTDTQYF
.,TRBJ2-5,.,TRBV28,TGTGCCAGCACCCTCCCAGGGTTCCAAGAGACCCAGTACTTC,CASTLPGFQETQYF
.,TRBJ1-1,.,TRBV9,TGTGCCAGCAGCGTATCCCCAGATAACACTGAAGCTTTCTTT,CASSVSPDNTEAFF